This T cell receptor beta chain was observed in a study of human T cells and chemical hapten exposure. Across the whole study: Patients' scalps got diphenylcyclopropenone weekly throughout the roughly 25-week study. Study results and caveats: Relative to control repertoires, expanded TCRs gave rise to significantly more large CDR3 similarity clusters. Those TCRs sitting above 1 in 1000 frequency stayed the same with DPC sensitization.

Stated time point: patch test 3, about 24 weeks after DPC sensitization. Stated treatment: therapeutic diphenylcyclopropenone sensitization with weekly scalp DPC. For this clonotype: Its target is not known.

CDR1 is DFQATT, CDR2 SNEGSKA, per germline (reference sequence). The CDR3 loop spans 16 amino acids. After removal of 5 bases from V and 2 bases from J, the junction contained 9 bases not matched to a gene. TCRdb reprocessed the RACE reads via MiXCR and lists one record per CDR3 protein. The table has tens of thousands of distinct CDR3 sequences, 11% seen once. This clonotype was obtained from a woman aged 45-59 years with alopecia areata. Some clones in this sample may be carry-over from other donors' samples. The rearrangement links TRBV20-1 to TRBJ2-3; 11 bases match TRBD1. The sequencing here drew on whole blood, taken in connection with sensitization to the hapten diphenylcyclopropenone (DPC). The CDR3 is CSAGDRDRGTTDTQYF. The CDR3 DNA follows: TGCAGTGCTGGCGACCGGGACAGGGGGACCACAGATACGCAGTATTTT.